This T cell receptor (beta chain) was found in a study of blood T cell repertoires in COVID-19. With V trimmed by 2 bases and J by 7 bases, 4 bases remained unmatched. Germline CDR1 and CDR2: SEHNR and FQNEAQ (reference sequence). CDR3 length: 14 residues. This clone has a handful of counts. Measured with immunoSEQ multiplex PCR; TCRdb has only the in-frame clones, and not every one. The sample consists of 99,000 or so clones, about four fifths of them appearing once. Sequenced material: peripheral blood. J is TRBJ2-1 and V is TRBV7-9, with 8 bases that match TRBD1. The TCR was taken from a woman over 75 with acute or convalescent COVID-19. DNA for the CDR3: TGTGCCAGCAGCTTACCTACAGGGGGTAATGAGCAGTTCTTC. It translates to CASSLPTGGNEQFF.